This T cell receptor beta chain appears in the sequencing data of a study of blood T cells in healthy people across ages. Study-level points and caveats: Donors of long life had a larger count of naive CD4+ cells and greater diversity than aged donors.

Sample-barcoded 5' priming and a J-beta primer mix drove a second PCR of roughly 6 to 12 cycles. From each sample, at least 3 million paired-end reads containing CDR3 were obtained. TCRdb passed the 5' RACE reads through MiXCR, listing each CDR3 protein once. Of about 1,600,000 distinct CDR3 sequences listed, around 42% are singletons. In germline, CDR1 is SGDLS, CDR2 YYNGEE. The CDR3 covers 16 residues. As concerns this clonotype: The antigen remains unidentified. One junction end does not reproduce the germline sequence, and a read error may be involved.

Each individual donor underwent a draw of approximately 10 milliliters of peripheral blood. The sequence derives from a woman younger than 30 in good health. The chain couples TRBV9 to TRBJ2-1, with D perhaps TRBD2 (6 bases). Sequenced sample: blood. As DNA, the CDR3 is TGTGCCTGCAGCGTAGATCATAGCGGTTCCTACAATGAGCAGTTCTTC. Protein: CACSVDHSGSYNEQFF.